These 27 T cell receptor beta chains were all obtained from the same sample, sequenced in a study of shared clonotypes between healthy human individuals. Libraries were prepared by immunoSEQ multiplex PCR; TCRdb keeps only in-frame clonotypes and omits some of them. This repertoire shows about 2.4 million clones, roughly nine tenths found once; its top ten account for around 0.14%. The sample comprised naive CD4+ T cells sorted from blood. Regarding subset: CD45RA+ positively selected. The receptor source for this set is a young man in good health.

The chain combines TRBV18 with TRBJ2-1, with D possibly matching TRBD2 (5 bases). Germline-derived CDR1 and CDR2 are KGHSH and LQKENI. The V end was cut by 6 bases, the J end by 5 bases, with 20 bases between. The CDR3 is 16 residues long. The CDR3 nucleotides read TGTGCCAGCTCCCGTGAAGGGCCAGCGGTTAACAATGAGCAGTTCTTC. Encoded protein: CASSREGPAVNNEQFF.

This clone was recorded only once. The rearrangement uses TRBV5-5 and TRBJ1-5, with 8 bases identical to TRBD1. CDR3 length equals 16 residues. Trimming removed 5 bases from V and 4 bases from J; junction bases left unmatched: 11. Germline-derived CDR1 and CDR2 are SGHKS and YYEKEE (reference sequence). Here the CDR3 reads CASSYQPGGANQPQHF. Here the CDR3 DNA reads TGTGCCAGCAGTTACCAACCAGGGGGCGCGAATCAGCCCCAGCATTTT.

CDR3 nucleotides: TGTGCCAGCTCATCGCTAGCGGAGGGGGATACGCAGTATTTT. Residues: CASSSLAEGDTQYF. This rearrangement joins TRBV18 to TRBJ2-3, with TRBD2 matching 7 bases. Germline values: CDR1 KGHSH, CDR2 LQKENI. CDR3 size: 14 residues. V lost 5 bases, J lost 6 bases, and 8 bases stayed unmatched.

The rearrangement uses TRBV7-8 and TRBJ1-4; 9 nucleotides align to TRBD1. CDR3 size: 13 residues. Per the germline V gene, CDR1 is SGHVS and CDR2 is FQNEAQ. The trim removed 8 bases at V and 4 bases at J, leaving 2 bases unmatched. For the CDR3, the DNA is TGTGCCAGCGGGGACAGGGTTAATGAAAAACTGTTTTTT. This translates into CASGDRVNEKLFF.

This chain connects TRBV19 to TRBJ1-5; D is unclear. Trimming took off 7 bases at V and 2 bases at J, with 18 bases between the two ends. This CDR3 has 16 amino acids. Germline CDR1 is LNHDA and CDR2 is SQIVND (reference sequence). The CDR3 here is CASTQLASGGNQPQHF. CDR3 coding DNA: TGTGCCAGTACTCAGTTGGCCTCGGGTGGCAATCAGCCCCAGCATTTT.

Regarding this clone: Different DNA sequences within this sample yield the same CDR3. This sequence joins TRBV18 and TRBJ2-7, with D maybe TRBD1 (6 bases). This CDR3 has 15 residues. Trimming cost V 3 bases and J 0 bases, with 12 bases left between them. Germline lookup yields CDR1 KGHSH and CDR2 LQKENI. CDR3 loop: CASSPGAVSSYEQYF. In DNA form, the CDR3 reads TGTGCCAGCTCACCGGGGGCCGTAAGCTCCTACGAGCAGTACTTC.

The chain recombines TRBV7-6 with TRBJ1-1; D is uncertain. There are 13 residues in the CDR3. Trimming removed 4 bases at V and 5 bases at J, with 11 bases between. The germline gives CDR1 SGHVS, CDR2 FNYEAQ. This CDR3 reads CASSSTERTEAFF. As DNA, the CDR3 is TGTGCCAGCAGCTCGACCGAGAGGACTGAAGCTTTCTTT.

J is TRBJ2-1 and V is TRBV20-1; D may correspond to TRBD1 or TRBD2 (5 bases each). Trimming took off 3 bases at V and 10 bases at J, with 10 bases between the two ends. The CDR3 extends over 11 amino acids. The germline gives CDR1 DFQATT, CDR2 SNEGSKA (reference sequence). CDR3 DNA: TGCAGTGCTAGCGGGACGGGGGAGCAGTTCTTC. This codes for CSASGTGEQFF.

This chain joins TRBV5-6 and TRBJ2-5; unclear D gene. The CDR3 runs 16 residues. V was pared by 4 bases and J by 2 bases, with 18 bases between. Germline lookup yields CDR1 SGHDT and CDR2 YYEEEE. For the CDR3, the DNA is TGTGCCAGCAGCGGCCTCTCCGATCCCCCGCAAGAGACCCAGTACTTC. Translating it yields CASSGLSDPPQETQYF.

This sequence joins TRBV2 and TRBJ1-1, with TRBD1 matching over 8 bases. J was trimmed by 1 base and V by 6 bases; bases with no gene match: 7. Germline-derived CDR1 and CDR2 are SNHLY and FYNNEI. This CDR3 comprises 15 residues. The CDR3 coding sequence is TGTGCCAGCAGAACCTCAGGGACAGGGAACACTGAAGCTTTCTTT. It is translated as CASRTSGTGNTEAFF. Based on the CDR3 plus reference TRBV2 and TRBJ1-1, the full variable domain is EPEVTQTPSHQVTQMGQEVILRCVPISNHLYFYWYRQILGQKVEFLVSFYNNEISEKSEIFDDQFSVERPDGSNFTLKIRSTKLEDSAMYFCASRTSGTGNTEAFFGQGTRLTVV.

There are a few counts of this clone. Other DNA sequences from this sample encode an identical CDR3 as well. The chain combines TRBV5-1 with TRBJ2-7, with 9 bases identical to TRBD1. The CDR3 runs to 14 residues. V was clipped by 4 bases and J by 4 bases; unmatched bases: 6. CDR1 is SGHRS, CDR2 YFSETQ, per germline. Here the CDR3 DNA reads TGCGCCAGCAGCACGGGACAGGGCCTTTACGAGCAGTACTTC. Amino acids: CASSTGQGLYEQYF.

The chain combines TRBV7-2 with TRBJ2-2; a possible D gene is TRBD1 (5 bases). The germline gives CDR1 SGHTA, CDR2 FQGNSA. This CDR3 contains 14 residues. Trimming left V 1 base short and J 5 bases short, with 8 bases between. The CDR3 DNA reads as TGTGCCAGCAGCTTAGATCCAGGGACCGGGGAGCTGTTTTTT. Protein sequence: CASSLDPGTGELFF.

This chain joins TRBV6-5 and TRBJ2-2, with D perhaps matching TRBD2 (6 bases). The V gene lost 11 bases and the J gene lost 4 bases, with 14 bases spanning the gap. CDR1 is MNHEY and CDR2 is SVGAGI in the germline V gene. The CDR3 sequence is 13 residues long. CDR3 in DNA: TGTGCCGCGGCAGGGCGGGGCACCGGGGAGCTGTTTTTT. Protein: CAAAGRGTGELFF.

The chain employs TRBV21-1 and TRBJ2-1; the DNA was not compared with TRBD2, the D call given in the table. TRBV21-1 constitutes a pseudogene. CDR3 length: 15 residues. CDR3 region: CASSKALGNYNEQFF. CDR3 coding DNA: TGTGCCAGCAGCAAAGCGCTAGGTAATTACAATGAGCAGTTCTTC.

This chain links TRBV19 with TRBJ1-2; TRBD1 matches 10 bases. J gave up 4 bases and V 5 bases, and 7 bases lay outside the gene matches. This CDR3 spans 15 amino acids. Germline CDR1 is LNHDA and CDR2 is SQIVND (reference sequence). CDR3 bases: TGTGCCAGTAGTGAGACAGGGGGCTACATCTATGGCTACACCTTC. Amino acids: CASSETGGYIYGYTF.

With regard to this clone: Other DNA sequences of this sample code for an identical CDR3. V gene TRBV18 combines with J gene TRBJ1-2; D remains unclear. In germline, CDR1 is KGHSH, CDR2 LQKENI. Deletions cut 3 bases from V and 4 bases from J, with 9 bases between. This CDR3 spans 13 amino acids. CDR3 sequence reads: CASSPEGFYGYTF. CDR3 DNA: TGTGCCAGCTCACCGGAGGGATTCTATGGCTACACCTTC.

There are a few counts of this clone. The chain links TRBV18 to TRBJ1-1; 7 bases match TRBD1. V lost 4 bases to trimming and J lost 4 bases; unmatched junction nucleotides: 9. The CDR3 totals 15 residues. Per the germline V gene, CDR1 is KGHSH and CDR2 is LQKENI. CDR3 nucleotide sequence: TGTGCCAGCTCACTCTTCCAGGGGGTGGGCACTGAAGCTTTCTTT. This codes for CASSLFQGVGTEAFF.

This chain links TRBV1 with TRBJ2-5; TRBD2 is the table's D call and was not checked against the DNA. TRBV1 is a pseudogene. CDR3 length equals 19 residues. The CDR3 DNA reads TGCACCAGCAGCCAAGTTTATGGGGCTAGCGGGAGGGCTAAAGAGACCCAGTACTTC. It translates to CTSSQVYGASGRAKETQYF.

V is TRBV9 and J is TRBJ1-3; D remains unclear. The germline V gene encodes CDR1 SGDLS and CDR2 YYNGEE. This CDR3 is 14 amino acids long. V lost 4 bases and J 1 base, leaving 9 bases between the germline ends. CDR3 amino acids: CASSQFHSGNTIYF. The CDR3 bases are TGTGCCAGCAGCCAATTCCATTCTGGAAACACCATATATTTT.

The chain joins TRBV2 to TRBJ1-5; no definite D call. Germline assignment: CDR1 SNHLY and CDR2 FYNNEI. V lost 6 bases and J 0 bases, leaving 12 bases between the germline ends. The CDR3 length is 15 residues. For the CDR3, the DNA is TGTGCCAGCAGATTCGACAAAGATAGCAATCAGCCCCAGCATTTT. Translating gives CASRFDKDSNQPQHF.

The gene calls are TRBV6-5 and TRBJ2-7; D is uncertain. Per germline, CDR1 MNHEY and CDR2 SVGAGI. This CDR3 has 13 residues. Trimming took 10 bases from V and 3 from J, leaving 16 bases between them. CDR3 protein: CATLRGVGYEQYF. The CDR3 bases are TGTGCCACCTTGAGAGGAGTCGGCTACGAGCAGTACTTC.

This sequence joins TRBV15 and TRBJ1-3; D remains ambiguous. Germline CDR1 reads LNHNV; CDR2 reads YYDKDF (reference sequence). V was clipped by 0 bases and J by 1 base, with 7 bases between them. This CDR3 comprises 15 residues. CDR3 coding DNA: TGTGCCACCAGCAGAGATTGGGGATCTGGAAACACCATATATTTT. Translation: CATSRDWGSGNTIYF.

This chain joins TRBV19 and TRBJ2-5; 12 bases align to TRBD2. This CDR3 contains 16 residues. Trimming at V came to 5 bases and at J to 0 bases, leaving 4 bases not matched to a gene. Germline V gene sequence: CDR1 LNHDA, CDR2 SQIVND (reference sequence). The CDR3 here is CASSGRTSGNQETQYF. CDR3 sequence (DNA): TGTGCCAGTAGTGGCCGGACTAGCGGGAACCAAGAGACCCAGTACTTC.

This sequence joins TRBV9 and TRBJ2-2, with D possibly called TRBD1 or TRBD2 (6 bases each). Trimming took 4 bases from V and 7 from J, leaving 14 bases between them. CDR3 length equals 14 residues. CDR1 is SGDLS, CDR2 YYNGEE, per germline. The CDR3 region is CASSPEGGSGELFF. Here the CDR3 DNA reads TGTGCCAGCAGCCCAGAAGGGGGGAGCGGGGAGCTGTTTTTT.

The chain joins TRBV5-1 to TRBJ1-1; D ambiguous. V was clipped by 4 bases and J by 2 bases, with 9 bases between them. The germline V gene encodes CDR1 SGHRS and CDR2 YFSETQ. The CDR3 loop spans 13 amino acids. CDR3 nucleotide sequence: TGCGCCAGCAGCCGTATGGACAACACTGAAGCTTTCTTT. It encodes CASSRMDNTEAFF.

This chain joins TRBV28 and TRBJ1-2; 7 bases match TRBD1. Germline V gene lookup returns CDR1 MDHEN and CDR2 SYDVKM. The CDR3 has 15 amino acids. With 3 bases clipped from V and 7 bases from J, the junction kept 11 bases outside the gene matches. The CDR3 region has the DNA TGTGCCAGCAGTTTTATCCCGACAGGGCGGGGTGGCTACACCTTC. It codes for CASSFIPTGRGGYTF.

The chain joins TRBV21-1 to TRBJ1-5. TRBV21-1 is recorded as a pseudogene. The CDR3 extends over 15 amino acids. CDR3 amino acids: CASTRGRYSNQPQHF. In DNA form, the CDR3 reads TGTGCCAGCACCCGGGGAAGGTATAGCAATCAGCCCCAGCATTTT.